This T cell receptor beta chain derives from a study of blood T cell repertoires in COVID-19. At the level of the study: In each case, the material was cDNA or gDNA derived from T cells, B-cell-depleted T cells, or PBMCs.

The data were produced by immunoSEQ multiplex PCR, yet TCRdb's version contains in-frame clones alone and is incomplete. The data show more than 85,000 clones, with over 60% seen just once and approximately 16% held by the top ten. CDR3 length: 15 residues. Germline CDR1 is SGHTA and CDR2 is FQGTGA. Between the trimmed V and J ends, which lost 0 bases and 10 bases, there was a span of 13 bases. The sequenced sample was peripheral blood. The chain employs TRBV7-3 and TRBJ1-6; a possible D gene is TRBD1 (6 bases). This receptor was obtained from a woman at least 80 years old with active or convalescent COVID-19. The DNA for the CDR3 is TGTGCCAGCAGCTTAACGGGGGCAGGGACCTCACCCCTCCACTTT. It encodes CASSLTGAGTSPLHF. The complete variable domain, with remaining parts taken from reference TRBV7-3 and TRBJ1-6, reads GAGVSQTPSNKVTEKGKYVELRCDPISGHTALYWYRQSLGQGPEFLIYFQGTGAADDSGLPNDRFFAVRPEGSVSTLKIQRTERGDSAVYLCASSLTGAGTSPLHFGNGTRLTVT.